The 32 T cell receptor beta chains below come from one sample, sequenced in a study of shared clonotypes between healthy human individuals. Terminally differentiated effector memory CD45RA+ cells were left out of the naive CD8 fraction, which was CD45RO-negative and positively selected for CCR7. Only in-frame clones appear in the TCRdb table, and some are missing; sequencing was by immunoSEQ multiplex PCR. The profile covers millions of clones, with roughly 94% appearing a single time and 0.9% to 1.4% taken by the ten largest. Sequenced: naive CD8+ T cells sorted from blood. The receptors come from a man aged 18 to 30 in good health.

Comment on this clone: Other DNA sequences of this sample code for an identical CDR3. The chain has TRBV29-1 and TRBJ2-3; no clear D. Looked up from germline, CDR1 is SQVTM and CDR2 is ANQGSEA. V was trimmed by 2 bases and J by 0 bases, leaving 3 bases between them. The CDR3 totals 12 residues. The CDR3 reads CSVEYSTDTQYF. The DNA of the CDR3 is TGCAGCGTTGAATACAGCACAGATACGCAGTATTTT.

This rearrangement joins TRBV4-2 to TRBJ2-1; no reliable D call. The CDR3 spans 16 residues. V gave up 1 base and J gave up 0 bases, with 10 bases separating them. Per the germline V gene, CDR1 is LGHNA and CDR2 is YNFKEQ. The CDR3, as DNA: TGTGCCAGCAGCCAAGTCCCGGGTTCCTCCTACAATGAGCAGTTCTTC. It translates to CASSQVPGSSYNEQFF.

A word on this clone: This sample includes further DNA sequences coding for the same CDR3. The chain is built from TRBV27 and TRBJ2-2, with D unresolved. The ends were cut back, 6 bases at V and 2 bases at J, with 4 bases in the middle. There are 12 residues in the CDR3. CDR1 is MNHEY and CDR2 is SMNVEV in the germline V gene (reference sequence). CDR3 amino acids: CASSRNTGELFF. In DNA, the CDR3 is TGTGCCAGCAGCCGCAACACCGGGGAGCTGTTTTTT.

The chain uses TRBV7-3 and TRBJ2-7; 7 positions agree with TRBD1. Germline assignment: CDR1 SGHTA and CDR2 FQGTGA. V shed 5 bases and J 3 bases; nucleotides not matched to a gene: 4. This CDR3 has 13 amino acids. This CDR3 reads CASSPRQGYEQYF. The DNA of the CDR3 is TGTGCCAGCAGCCCCAGACAGGGCTACGAGCAGTACTTC.

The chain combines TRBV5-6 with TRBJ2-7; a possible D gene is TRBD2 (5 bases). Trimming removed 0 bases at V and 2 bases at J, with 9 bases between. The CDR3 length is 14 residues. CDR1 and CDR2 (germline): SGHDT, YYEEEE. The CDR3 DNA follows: TGTGCCAGCAGCTTGGCAGCGGTTACCTACGAGCAGTACTTC. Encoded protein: CASSLAAVTYEQYF.

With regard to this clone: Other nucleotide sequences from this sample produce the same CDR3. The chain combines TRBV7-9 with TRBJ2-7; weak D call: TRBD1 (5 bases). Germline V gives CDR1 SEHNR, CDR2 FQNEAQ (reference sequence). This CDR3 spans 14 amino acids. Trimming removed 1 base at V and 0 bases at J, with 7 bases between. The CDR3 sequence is CASSLETASYEQYF. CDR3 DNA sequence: TGTGCCAGCAGCTTAGAGACAGCCTCCTACGAGCAGTACTTC.

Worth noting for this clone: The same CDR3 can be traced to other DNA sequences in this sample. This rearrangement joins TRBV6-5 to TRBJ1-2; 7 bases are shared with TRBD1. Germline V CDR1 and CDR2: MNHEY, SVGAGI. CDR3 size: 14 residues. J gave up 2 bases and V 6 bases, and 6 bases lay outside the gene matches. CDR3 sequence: CASRPGGENYGYTF. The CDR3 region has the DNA TGTGCCAGCAGACCAGGGGGGGAAAACTATGGCTACACCTTC.

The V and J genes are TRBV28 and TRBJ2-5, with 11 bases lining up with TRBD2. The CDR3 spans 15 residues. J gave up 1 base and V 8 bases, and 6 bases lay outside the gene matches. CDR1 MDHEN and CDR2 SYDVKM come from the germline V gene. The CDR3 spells CASGRLAGIQETQYF. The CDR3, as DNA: TGTGCCAGCGGAAGACTAGCGGGGATCCAAGAGACCCAGTACTTC.

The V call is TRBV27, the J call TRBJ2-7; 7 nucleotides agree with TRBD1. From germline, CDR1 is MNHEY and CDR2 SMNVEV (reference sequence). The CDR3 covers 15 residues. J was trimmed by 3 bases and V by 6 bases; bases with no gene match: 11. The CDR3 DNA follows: TGTGCCAGCAGGGGATCCCCGGGACAGATCTACGAGCAGTACTTC. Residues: CASRGSPGQIYEQYF.

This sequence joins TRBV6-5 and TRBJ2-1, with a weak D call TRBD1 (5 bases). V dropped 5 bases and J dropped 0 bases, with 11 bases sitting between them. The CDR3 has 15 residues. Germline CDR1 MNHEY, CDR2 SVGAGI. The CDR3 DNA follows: TGTGCCAGCAGTCCCAGGGATCCCTCCTACAATGAGCAGTTCTTC. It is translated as CASSPRDPSYNEQFF.

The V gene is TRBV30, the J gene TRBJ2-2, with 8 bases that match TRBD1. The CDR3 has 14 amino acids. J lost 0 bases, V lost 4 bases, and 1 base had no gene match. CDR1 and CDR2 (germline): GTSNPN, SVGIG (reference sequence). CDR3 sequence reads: CAWTDRANTGELFF. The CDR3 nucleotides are TGTGCCTGGACGGACAGGGCGAACACCGGGGAGCTGTTTTTT.

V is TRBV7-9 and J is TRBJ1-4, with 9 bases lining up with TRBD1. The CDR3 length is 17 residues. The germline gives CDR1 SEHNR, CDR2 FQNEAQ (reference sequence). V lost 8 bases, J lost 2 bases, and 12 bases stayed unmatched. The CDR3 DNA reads TGTGCCAGCGGAGATGCGTTACAGGGGGCGACTAATGAAAAACTGTTTTTT. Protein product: CASGDALQGATNEKLFF.

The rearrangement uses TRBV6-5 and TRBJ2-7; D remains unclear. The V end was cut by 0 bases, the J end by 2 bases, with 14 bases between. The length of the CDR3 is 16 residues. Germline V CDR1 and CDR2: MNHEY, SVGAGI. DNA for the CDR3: TGTGCCAGCAGTTACTCGGCTGGCAGATTGGCCTACGAGCAGTACTTC. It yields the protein CASSYSAGRLAYEQYF.

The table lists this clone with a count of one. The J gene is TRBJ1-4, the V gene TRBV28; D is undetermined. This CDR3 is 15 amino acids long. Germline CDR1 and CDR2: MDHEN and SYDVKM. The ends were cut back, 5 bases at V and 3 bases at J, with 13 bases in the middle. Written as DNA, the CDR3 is TGTGCCAGCAGTCCCCTTCAGTGGGCTAATGAAAAACTGTTTTTT. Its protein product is CASSPLQWANEKLFF.

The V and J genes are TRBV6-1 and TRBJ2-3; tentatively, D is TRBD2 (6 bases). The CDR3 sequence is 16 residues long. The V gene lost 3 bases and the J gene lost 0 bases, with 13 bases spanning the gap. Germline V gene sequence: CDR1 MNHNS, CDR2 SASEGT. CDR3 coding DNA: TGTGCCAGCAGTGAGTGGGGGGTCGCTAGCACAGATACGCAGTATTTT. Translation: CASSEWGVASTDTQYF.

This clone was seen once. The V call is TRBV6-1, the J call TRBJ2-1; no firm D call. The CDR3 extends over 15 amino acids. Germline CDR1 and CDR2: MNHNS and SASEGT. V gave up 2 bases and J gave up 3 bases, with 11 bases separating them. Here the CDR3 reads CASSELKHLYNEQFF. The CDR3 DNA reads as TGTGCCAGCAGTGAATTGAAGCATCTCTACAATGAGCAGTTCTTC.

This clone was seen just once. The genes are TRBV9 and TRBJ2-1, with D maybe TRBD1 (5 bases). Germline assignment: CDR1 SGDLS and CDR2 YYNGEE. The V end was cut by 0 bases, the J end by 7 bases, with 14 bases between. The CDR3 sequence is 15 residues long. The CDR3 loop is CASSVVTGLGNEQFF. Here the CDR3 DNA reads TGTGCCAGCAGCGTAGTCACAGGTCTGGGAAATGAGCAGTTCTTC. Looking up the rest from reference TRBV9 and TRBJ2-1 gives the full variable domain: DSGVTQTPKHLITATGQRVTLRCSPRSGDLSVYWYQQSLDQGLQFLIQYYNGEERAKGNILERFSAQQFPDLHSELNLSSLELGDSALYFCASSVVTGLGNEQFFGPGTRLTVL.

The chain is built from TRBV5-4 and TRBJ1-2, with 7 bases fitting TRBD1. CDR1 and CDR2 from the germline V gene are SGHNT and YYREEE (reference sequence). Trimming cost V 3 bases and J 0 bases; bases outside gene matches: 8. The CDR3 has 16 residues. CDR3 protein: CASSSPGQIANYGYTF. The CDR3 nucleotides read TGTGCCAGCAGCTCCCCGGGACAGATAGCTAACTATGGCTACACCTTC.

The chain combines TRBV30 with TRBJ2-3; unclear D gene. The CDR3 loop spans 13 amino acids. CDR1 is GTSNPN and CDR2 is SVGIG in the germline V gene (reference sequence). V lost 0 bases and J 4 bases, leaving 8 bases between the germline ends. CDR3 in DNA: TGTGCCTGGAGTGTTGTCTCCCCAGATACGCAGTATTTT. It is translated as CAWSVVSPDTQYF.

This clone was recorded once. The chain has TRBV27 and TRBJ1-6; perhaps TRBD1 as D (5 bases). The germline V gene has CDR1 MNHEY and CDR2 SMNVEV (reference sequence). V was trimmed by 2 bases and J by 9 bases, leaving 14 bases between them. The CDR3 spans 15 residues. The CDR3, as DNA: TGTGCCAGCAGTTTAGGGCAGGGCTCCCTTTCACCCCTCCACTTT. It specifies CASSLGQGSLSPLHF.

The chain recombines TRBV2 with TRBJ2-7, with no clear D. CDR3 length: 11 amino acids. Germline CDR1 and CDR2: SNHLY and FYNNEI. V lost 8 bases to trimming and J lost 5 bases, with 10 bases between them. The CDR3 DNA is TGTGCCAGCGGGCAGAACCACGAGCAGTACTTC. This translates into CASGQNHEQYF.

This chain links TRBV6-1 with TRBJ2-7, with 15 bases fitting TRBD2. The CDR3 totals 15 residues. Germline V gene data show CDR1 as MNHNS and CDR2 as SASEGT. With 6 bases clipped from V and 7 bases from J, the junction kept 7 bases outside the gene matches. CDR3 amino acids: CASRVPGLAGGEQYF. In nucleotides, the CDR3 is TGTGCCAGCAGGGTCCCGGGACTAGCGGGAGGAGAGCAGTACTTC.

CDR3 amino acids: CASTPGGSAYEQYF. CDR3 in DNA: TGTGCCAGCACCCCAGGAGGCAGCGCCTACGAGCAGTACTTC. The chain carries TRBV27 and TRBJ2-7; maybe TRBD2 (5 bases). V lost 7 bases to trimming and J lost 2 bases, with 15 bases between them. This CDR3 region has 14 residues. Germline CDR1 reads MNHEY; CDR2 reads SMNVEV (reference sequence).

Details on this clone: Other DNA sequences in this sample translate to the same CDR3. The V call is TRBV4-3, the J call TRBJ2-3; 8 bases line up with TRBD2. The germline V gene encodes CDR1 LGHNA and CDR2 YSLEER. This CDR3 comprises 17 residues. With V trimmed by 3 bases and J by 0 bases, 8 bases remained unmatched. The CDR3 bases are TGCGCCAGCAGCCAGGAACCTAGCGGGTTGAGCACAGATACGCAGTATTTT. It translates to CASSQEPSGLSTDTQYF.

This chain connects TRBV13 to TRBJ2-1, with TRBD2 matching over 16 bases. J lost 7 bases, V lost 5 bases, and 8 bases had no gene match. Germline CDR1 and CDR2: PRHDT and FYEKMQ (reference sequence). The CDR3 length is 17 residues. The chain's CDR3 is CASSPGTSGGVGNEQFF. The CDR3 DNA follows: TGTGCCAGCAGCCCCGGGACTAGCGGGGGGGTGGGGAATGAGCAGTTCTTC.

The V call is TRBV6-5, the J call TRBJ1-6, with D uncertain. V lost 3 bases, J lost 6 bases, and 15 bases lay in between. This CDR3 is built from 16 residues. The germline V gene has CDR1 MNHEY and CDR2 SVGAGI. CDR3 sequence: CASSYQTPTPNSPLHF. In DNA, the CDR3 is TGTGCCAGCAGTTATCAGACACCCACCCCTAATTCACCCCTCCACTTT.

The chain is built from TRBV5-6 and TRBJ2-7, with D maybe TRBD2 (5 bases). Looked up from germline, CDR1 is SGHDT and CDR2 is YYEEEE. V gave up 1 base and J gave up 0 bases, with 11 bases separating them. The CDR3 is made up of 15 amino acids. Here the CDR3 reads CASSLSGLYSYEQYF. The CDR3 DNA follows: TGTGCCAGCAGCTTGTCTGGACTCTACTCCTACGAGCAGTACTTC. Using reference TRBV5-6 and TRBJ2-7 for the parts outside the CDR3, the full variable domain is DAGVTQSPTHLIKTRGQQVTLRCSPKSGHDTVSWYQQALGQGPQFIFQYYEEEERQRGNFPDRFSGHQFPNYSSELNVNALLLGDSALYLCASSLSGLYSYEQYFGPGTRLTVT.

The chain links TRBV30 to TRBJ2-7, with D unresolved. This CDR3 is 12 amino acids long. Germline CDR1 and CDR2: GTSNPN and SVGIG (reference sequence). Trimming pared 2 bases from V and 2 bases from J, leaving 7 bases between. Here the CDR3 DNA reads TGTGCCTGGAGTTCCGGAACCTACGAGCAGTACTTC. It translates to CAWSSGTYEQYF.

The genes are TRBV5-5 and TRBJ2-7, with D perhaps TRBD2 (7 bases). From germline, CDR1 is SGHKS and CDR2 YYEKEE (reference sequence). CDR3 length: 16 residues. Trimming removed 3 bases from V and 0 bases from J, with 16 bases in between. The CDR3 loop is CASSWGGPESSYEQYF. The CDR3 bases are TGTGCCAGCAGCTGGGGGGGCCCCGAGAGCTCCTACGAGCAGTACTTC.

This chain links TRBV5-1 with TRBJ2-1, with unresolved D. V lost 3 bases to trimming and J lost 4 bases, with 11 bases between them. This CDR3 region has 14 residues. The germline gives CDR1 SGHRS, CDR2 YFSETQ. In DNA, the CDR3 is TGCGCCAGCAGCTACAGCCCAGCTTACAATGAGCAGTTCTTC. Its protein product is CASSYSPAYNEQFF. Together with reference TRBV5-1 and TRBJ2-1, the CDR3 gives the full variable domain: KAGVTQTPRYLIKTRGQQVTLSCSPISGHRSVSWYQQTPGQGLQFLFEYFSETQRNKGNFPGRFSGRQFSNSRSEMNVSTLELGDSALYLCASSYSPAYNEQFFGPGTRLTVL.

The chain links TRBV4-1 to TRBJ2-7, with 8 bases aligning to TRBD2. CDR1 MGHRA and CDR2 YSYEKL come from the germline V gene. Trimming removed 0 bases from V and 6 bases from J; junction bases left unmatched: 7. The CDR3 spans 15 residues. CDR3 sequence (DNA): TGCGCCAGCAGCCAAGATCCCAGCGGGAGAAGCGAGCAGTACTTC. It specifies CASSQDPSGRSEQYF.

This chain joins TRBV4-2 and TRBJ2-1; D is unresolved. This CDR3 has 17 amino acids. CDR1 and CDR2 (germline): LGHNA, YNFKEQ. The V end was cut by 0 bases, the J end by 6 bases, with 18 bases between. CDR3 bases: TGTGCCAGCAGCCAAGAAGGCGACTCAGAATTACGCAATGAGCAGTTCTTC. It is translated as CASSQEGDSELRNEQFF.